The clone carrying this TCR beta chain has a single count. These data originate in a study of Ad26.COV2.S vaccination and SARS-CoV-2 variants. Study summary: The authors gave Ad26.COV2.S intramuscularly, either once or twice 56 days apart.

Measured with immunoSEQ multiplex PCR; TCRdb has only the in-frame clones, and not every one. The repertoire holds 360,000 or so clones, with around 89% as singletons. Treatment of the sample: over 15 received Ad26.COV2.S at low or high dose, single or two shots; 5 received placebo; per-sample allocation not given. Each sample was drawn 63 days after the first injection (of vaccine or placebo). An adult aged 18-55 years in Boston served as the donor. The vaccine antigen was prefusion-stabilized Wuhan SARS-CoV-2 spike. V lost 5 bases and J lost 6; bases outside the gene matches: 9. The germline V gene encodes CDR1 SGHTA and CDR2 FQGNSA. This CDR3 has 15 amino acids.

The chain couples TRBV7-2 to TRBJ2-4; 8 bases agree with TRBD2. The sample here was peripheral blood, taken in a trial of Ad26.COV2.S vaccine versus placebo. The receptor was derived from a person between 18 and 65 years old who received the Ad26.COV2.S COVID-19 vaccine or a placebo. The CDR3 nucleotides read TGTGCCAGCAGCCCCTCCGCGGGAGGCGGAAACATTCAGTACTTC. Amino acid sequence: CASSPSAGGGNIQYF.